One sample yielded the 27 T cell receptor beta chains listed below, sequenced in a study of technical replicates of blood from several donors. Repertoires were generated with immunoSEQ multiplex PCR, while TCRdb's copy carries only in-frame clones and drops some. The sample has around 70,000 clones; approximately 96% are singletons. Material for sequencing was T cells isolated from PBMCs. These TCRs come from a human donor in good health.

This clone was picked up one time. The chain has TRBV4-2 and TRBJ2-3; 10 bases are shared with TRBD2. This CDR3 comprises 19 residues. J was trimmed by 0 bases and V by 0 bases; bases with no gene match: 9. Per the germline V gene, CDR1 is LGHNA and CDR2 is YNFKEQ. The CDR3, as DNA: TGTGCCAGCAGCCAAGAACCGCTAGCGGGGGACCCTAGCACAGATACGCAGTATTTT. It translates to CASSQEPLAGDPSTDTQYF.

The rearrangement links TRBV6-1 to TRBJ1-4; D gene uncertain. V was trimmed by 2 bases and J by 0 bases, leaving 10 bases between them. This CDR3 region has 16 residues. Germline V lookup: CDR1 MNHNS, CDR2 SASEGT. The CDR3 DNA reads TGTGCCAGCAGTGAAATTACCGGTGCAACTAATGAAAAACTGTTTTTT. This gives the protein CASSEITGATNEKLFF.

The J gene is TRBJ1-1, the V gene TRBV7-9; a possible D gene is TRBD1 (5 bases). The CDR3 spans 14 residues. V was pared by 0 bases and J by 5 bases, with 10 bases between. Germline lookup yields CDR1 SEHNR and CDR2 FQNEAQ (reference sequence). The CDR3 DNA is TGTGCCAGCAGCTTAGCGGGGGGAATTACTGAAGCTTTCTTT. This translates into CASSLAGGITEAFF.

V gene TRBV6-1 combines with J gene TRBJ2-2; 11 positions match TRBD2. The trim removed 5 bases at V and 5 bases at J, leaving 13 bases unmatched. The CDR3 extends over 18 amino acids. Per germline, CDR1 MNHNS and CDR2 SASEGT. The CDR3 spells CASSQGELLAGDTGELFF. CDR3 coding DNA: TGTGCCAGCAGTCAAGGCGAACTACTAGCGGGAGATACCGGGGAGCTGTTTTTT.

The chain is built from TRBV5-4 and TRBJ1-4, with D tentatively TRBD1 (6 bases). CDR3 length: 17 residues. Germline-derived CDR1 and CDR2 are SGHNT and YYREEE (reference sequence). V lost 2 bases and J lost 4, with 18 bases in between. CDR3 amino acids: CASSFWPQQGYNEKLFF. The CDR3 bases are TGTGCCAGCAGCTTCTGGCCACAACAGGGATATAATGAAAAACTGTTTTTT.

The chain is built from TRBV11-2 and TRBJ1-1; tentatively, D is TRBD1 (6 bases). The germline gives CDR1 SGHAT, CDR2 FQNNGV. The CDR3 length is 14 residues. V shed 5 bases and J shed 12 bases, with 22 bases lying between them. The CDR3 region is CASSLLRGAPITFF. In DNA, the CDR3 is TGTGCCAGCAGCCTACTTCGGGGGGCCCCCATAACTTTCTTT.

This CDR3 is CASSHQGLAGHEQYF. The CDR3 coding sequence is TGCGCCAGCAGCCACCAGGGGCTAGCGGGACACGAGCAGTACTTC. J is TRBJ2-7 and V is TRBV4-1; 9 positions match TRBD2. J lost 5 bases, V lost 3 bases, and 8 bases had no gene match. Germline V gene data show CDR1 as MGHRA and CDR2 as YSYEKL. The CDR3 length is 15 residues.

The V gene is TRBV7-9, the J gene TRBJ2-7; a possible D gene is TRBD1 (6 bases). Germline V gives CDR1 SEHNR, CDR2 FQNEAQ (reference sequence). Deletions cut 2 bases from V and 6 bases from J, with 11 bases between. CDR3 length: 13 residues. CDR3: CASSLTGFPEQYF. The CDR3 nucleotides are TGTGCCAGCAGCTTAACAGGGTTCCCCGAGCAGTACTTC.

The chain carries TRBV10-1 and TRBJ2-6; tentatively, D is TRBD2 (6 bases). Trimming cost V 11 bases and J 4 bases, with 18 bases left between them. This CDR3 contains 15 residues. CDR1 is WNHNN, CDR2 SYGVQD, per germline (reference sequence). CDR3 residues: CAGRRGWAGANVLTF. CDR3 in DNA: TGCGCCGGCCGTCGGGGGTGGGCGGGGGCCAACGTCCTGACTTTC.

V and J are TRBV10-1 and TRBJ2-3; 7 nucleotides line up with TRBD2. Germline CDR1 reads WNHNN; CDR2 reads SYGVQD (reference sequence). The CDR3 is 14 amino acids. J lost 1 base, V lost 9 bases, and 7 bases had no gene match. The CDR3 DNA reads as TGCGCCAGGTTGACGGGGGGACGCACAGATACGCAGTATTTT. It is translated as CARLTGGRTDTQYF.

This chain uses TRBV5-1 with TRBJ1-5; the D is unclear. This CDR3 has 15 residues. Trimming took off 4 bases at V and 6 bases at J, with 17 bases between the two ends. Germline assignment: CDR1 SGHRS and CDR2 YFSETQ. This CDR3 is CASSLLSGSSQPQHF. The CDR3 DNA reads TGCGCCAGCAGCCTCCTATCGGGGTCAAGTCAGCCCCAGCATTTT.

The chain employs TRBV5-6 and TRBJ2-7, with D perhaps TRBD1 (5 bases). Germline V gene data show CDR1 as SGHDT and CDR2 as YYEEEE. The CDR3 runs 16 residues. V was clipped by 4 bases and J by 4 bases, with 21 bases between them. The CDR3 loop reads CASSRDGQTGLYEQYF. Here the CDR3 DNA reads TGTGCCAGCAGCCGAGATGGACAAACGGGTCTGTACGAGCAGTACTTC.

This clone appeared a single time. The rearrangement uses TRBV7-8 and TRBJ2-7; TRBD2 is a possible D gene (5 bases). Trimming removed 1 base at V and 2 bases at J, with 9 bases between. CDR3 length equals 14 residues. The germline CDR1 and CDR2 sequences are SGHVS and FQNEAQ. CDR3 loop: CASSLDRGTYEQYF. The CDR3 DNA reads as TGTGCCAGCAGCTTAGACCGGGGAACCTACGAGCAGTACTTC.

This rearrangement joins TRBV28 to TRBJ2-1; D is uncertain. Germline CDR1 MDHEN, CDR2 SYDVKM. The CDR3 length is 15 residues. The germline V and J ends were trimmed by 2 bases and 3 bases, with 11 bases remaining between them. The chain's CDR3 is CASSLRGTFYNEQFF. DNA for the CDR3: TGTGCCAGCAGTTTACGCGGAACATTCTACAATGAGCAGTTCTTC. The full variable domain, completed using reference TRBV28 and TRBJ2-1, is DVKVTQSSRYLVKRTGEKVFLECVQDMDHENMFWYRQDPGLGLRLIYFSYDVKMKEKGDIPEGYSVSREKKERFSLILESASTNQTSMYLCASSLRGTFYNEQFFGPGTRLTVL.

The CDR3 nucleotides read TGTGCCACCAGCAGGGGACAATACGAGCAGTACTTC. Encoded protein: CATSRGQYEQYF. V and J are TRBV15 and TRBJ2-7, with D perhaps TRBD1 (6 bases). Germline CDR1 LNHNV, CDR2 YYDKDF (reference sequence). The V end was cut by 3 bases, the J end by 4 bases, with 7 bases between. The CDR3 runs 12 residues.

J is TRBJ2-2 and V is TRBV5-1, with D unresolved. The CDR3 loop spans 13 amino acids. Germline loops: CDR1 SGHRS, CDR2 YFSETQ. Deletions cut 4 bases from V and 6 bases from J, with 10 bases between. The CDR3 DNA reads as TGCGCCAGCAGCCCGCGAAGTGCCGGGGAGCTGTTTTTT. It specifies CASSPRSAGELFF.

J is TRBJ2-7 and V is TRBV19; no reliable D call. V was shortened by 4 bases and J by 6 bases, with 16 bases between the two germline ends. CDR3 length equals 14 residues. Germline V gives CDR1 LNHDA, CDR2 SQIVND (reference sequence). Here the CDR3 DNA reads TGTGCCAGTAGTACTGGGTATGGGCCCTCCGAGCAGTACTTC. Translated, it gives CASSTGYGPSEQYF.

The rearrangement links TRBV25-1 to TRBJ2-5; 9 positions match TRBD2. With V trimmed by 6 bases and J by 10 bases, 12 bases remained unmatched. CDR3 size: 14 residues. Germline V gives CDR1 MGHDK, CDR2 SYGVNS. The CDR3 reads CASRTSGSPEGQYF. In DNA form, the CDR3 reads TGTGCCAGCAGGACTAGCGGATCTCCGGAGGGCCAGTACTTC.

The DNA for the CDR3 is TGTGCCACCAGAGGATCTATAAACAGCAACACCGGGGAGCTGTTTTTT. Translating it yields CATRGSINSNTGELFF. The chain is built from TRBV28 and TRBJ2-2; D is unclear. CDR1 MDHEN and CDR2 SYDVKM come from the germline V gene. With 10 bases removed from V and 2 bases from J, the gap between germline ends came to 20 bases. CDR3 length equals 16 residues.

The chain joins TRBV18 to TRBJ1-5; the D is unclear. The CDR3 totals 18 residues. Germline CDR1 is KGHSH and CDR2 is LQKENI. Trimming removed 6 bases from V and 0 bases from J, with 21 bases in between. CDR3 nucleotide sequence: TGTGCCAGCTCGGAGGGAAACGCTCGACGGATTAGCAATCAGCCCCAGCATTTT. Translating it yields CASSEGNARRISNQPQHF. Variable domain in full (rest from reference TRBV18 and TRBJ1-5): NAGVMQNPRHLVRRRGQEARLRCSPMKGHSHVYWYRQLPEEGLKFMVYLQKENIIDESGMPKERFSAEFPKEGPSILRIQQVVRGDSAAYFCASSEGNARRISNQPQHFGDGTRLSIL.

V usage is TRBV6-5 and J usage is TRBJ1-1, with D tentatively TRBD1 (6 bases). V lost 6 bases, J lost 3 bases, and 14 bases lay in between. In germline, CDR1 is MNHEY, CDR2 SVGAGI. This CDR3 is built from 14 residues. This CDR3 is CASRNSGEHTEAFF. In nucleotides, the CDR3 is TGTGCCAGCAGGAACTCAGGGGAGCACACTGAAGCTTTCTTT.

Turning to this clone: One end of the junction fails to match germline, which may point to a read error. The V gene is TRBV7-7, the J gene TRBJ2-5, with D uncertain. Per germline, CDR1 SSHAT and CDR2 FNYEAQ (reference sequence). The CDR3 extends over 15 amino acids. The CDR3 spells CASSLTALTQETQYF. For the CDR3, the DNA is TGTGCTAGCAGCTTAACCGCCCTTACACAAGAGACCCAGTACTTC.

This chain's CDR3 is CASSQANSNTEAFF. CDR3 DNA sequence: TGCGCCAGCAGCCAAGCTAACAGCAACACTGAAGCTTTCTTT. The chain uses TRBV4-1 and TRBJ1-1; D not resolved. V dropped 1 base and J dropped 2 bases, with 8 bases sitting between them. This CDR3 comprises 14 residues. Germline CDR1 reads MGHRA; CDR2 reads YSYEKL.

The rearrangement uses TRBV5-4 and TRBJ1-5; tentative D call: TRBD1 (6 bases). The CDR3 sequence is 14 residues long. V was pared by 3 bases and J by 5 bases, with 12 bases between. The germline gives CDR1 SGHNT, CDR2 YYREEE (reference sequence). Here the CDR3 DNA reads TGTGCCAGCAGCTCGGGGGGCGGGGATCAGCCCCAGCATTTT. This encodes CASSSGGGDQPQHF.

The chain links TRBV5-4 to TRBJ2-5; tentative D call: TRBD1 (6 bases). Germline V CDR1 and CDR2: SGHNT, YYREEE (reference sequence). The V end was cut by 3 bases, the J end by 5 bases, with 17 bases between. This CDR3 spans 15 amino acids. The CDR3 DNA reads as TGTGCCAGCAGCTCCTCCTCGACAGGAAGGGAGACCCAGTACTTC. This translates into CASSSSSTGRETQYF.

The chain uses TRBV29-1 and TRBJ2-7; possibly TRBD2 for D (6 bases). V was clipped by 4 bases and J by 1 base, with 8 bases between them. The CDR3 spans 12 residues. The germline gives CDR1 SQVTM, CDR2 ANQGSEA. The DNA for the CDR3 is TGCAGCGTTGGGAGGGAATCCTACGAGCAGTACTTC. Protein product: CSVGRESYEQYF.

The CDR3 coding sequence is TGTGCCTGGACGGTTCAGGAGGACGGGTTTGGGCGAACCACCGGGGAGCTGTTTTTT. Translated, it gives CAWTVQEDGFGRTTGELFF. The chain recombines TRBV30 with TRBJ2-2; maybe TRBD2 (5 bases). The CDR3 extends over 19 amino acids. Germline V gene lookup returns CDR1 GTSNPN and CDR2 SVGIG (reference sequence). Trimming removed 4 bases at V and 4 bases at J, with 28 bases between.